Listed below are T cell receptor beta chains from one sample, sequenced in a study of cytomegalovirus exposure and HLA in healthy donors. The protocol was immunoSEQ multiplex PCR, while the TCRdb copy is restricted to in-frame clones and leaves out a portion. There are roughly 6,100 clones in the sample; roughly 51% occur only once, and about 5.6% lies in the top ten. Source material: PBMCs. The source is a man aged 30 to 45 in good health and CMV-seropositive. The CDR3 runs from the conserved cysteine through the conserved F or W. The order of the fields is D gene, V gene, CDR3 length, J gene, clone size, CDR3 DNA, CDR3 protein. A D gene is named only where the DNA matches it firmly. Clone sizes are given selectively: once, few, many, or a class where the clone is expanded.

>.|TRBV6-4|14|TRBJ1-2|.
TGTGCCAGCAGCGACAGACCACAGGCCCATGGCTACACCTTC
CASSDRPQAHGYTF
>TRBD1|TRBV29-1|12|TRBJ1-2|.
TGCAGCGTTGAAGGACAGGGGAAGGGCTACACCTTC
CSVEGQGKGYTF
>.|TRBV18|13|TRBJ2-1|.
TGTGCCAGCTCACTCGGGAGCCTGAATGAGCAGTTCTTC
CASSLGSLNEQFF
>TRBD1|TRBV23-1|12|TRBJ1-5|.
TGCGTCGGACAGGGACGGAATCAGGCCCAGCATTTT
CVGQGRNQAQHF
>.|TRBV13|13|TRBJ1-1|.
TGTGCCAGCAGCTTGGACAGGAACACTGAAGCTTTCTTT
CASSLDRNTEAFF
>.|TRBV6-6|13|TRBJ1-1|.
TGTGCCAGTGGAGACCCCATGAACACTGAAGCTTTCTTT
CASGDPMNTEAFF
>.|TRBV11-2|13|TRBJ1-2|.
TGTGCCAGCAGCTTAGACAGGAACTATGGCTACACCTTC
CASSLDRNYGYTF
>TRBD2|TRBV7-7|13|TRBJ2-2|.
TGTGCTAGCAGCTTATCGGGAGGCGGGGAGCTGTTTTTT
CASSLSGGGELFF
>TRBD1|TRBV6-5|13|TRBJ1-2|few
TGTGCCAGCAGCCCGGACAGGGTTGGTGGCTACACCTTC
CASSPDRVGGYTF
>TRBD1|TRBV9|14|TRBJ1-1|.
TGTGCCAGCAGCGTAGCGGCAGGGGGTACTGAAGCTTTCTTT
CASSVAAGGTEAFF
>TRBD2|TRBV5-1|14|TRBJ2-7|few
TGCGCCAGCAGCTTTGGGCAGGGAGGGGACGAGCAGTACTTC
CASSFGQGGDEQYF
>.|TRBV10-3|15|TRBJ1-5|few
TGTGCCATCAGCCGGGACAAGTATAGCAATCAGCCCCAGCATTTT
CAISRDKYSNQPQHF
>.|TRBV9|15|TRBJ2-5|few
TGTGCCAGCAGCGTAGATGCTACGGTGCAAGAGACCCAGTACTTC
CASSVDATVQETQYF
>TRBD1|TRBV9|14|TRBJ1-1|medium-sized
TGTGCCAGCAGCGTAGTGGCAGGGGGCACTGAAGCTTTCTTT
CASSVVAGGTEAFF
>.|TRBV4-3|15|TRBJ2-7|.
TGCGCCAGCAGCCAAGATATGGCAAGCTCCTACGAGCAGTACTTC
CASSQDMASSYEQYF
>TRBD2|TRBV4-3|16|TRBJ2-3|.
TGCGCCAGCAGCCAAGAGAGCGGGAGGGCCTCGGATACGCAGTATTTT
CASSQESGRASDTQYF
>TRBD2|TRBV11-2|14|TRBJ2-3|.
TGTGCCAGCACTCTAGCGGGAGGAATAGATACGCAGTATTTT
CASTLAGGIDTQYF
>.|TRBV25-1|14|TRBJ2-3|.
TGTGCCAGCAGTGTAAGGAGCTTGGCAGATACGCAGTATTTT
CASSVRSLADTQYF
>.|TRBV30|12|TRBJ1-1|.
TGTGCCTCCTCAGTTATGAACACTGAAGCTTTCTTT
CASSVMNTEAFF
>.|TRBV5-1|14|TRBJ2-5|.
TGCGCCAGCAGGCCGATAGCATCACAAGAGACCCAGTACTTC
CASRPIASQETQYF
>.|TRBV14|14|TRBJ1-1|.
TGTGCCAGCAGCCACCTGGCCCTGAACACTGAAGCTTTCTTT
CASSHLALNTEAFF
>.|TRBV29-1|13|TRBJ2-7|.
TGCAGCGTTTGGGGACTGAGCTCCTACGAGCAGTACTTC
CSVWGLSSYEQYF
>TRBD1|TRBV29-1|13|TRBJ1-2|.
TGCAGCGTAGAGACAGGGGCTAACTATGGCTACACCTTC
CSVETGANYGYTF